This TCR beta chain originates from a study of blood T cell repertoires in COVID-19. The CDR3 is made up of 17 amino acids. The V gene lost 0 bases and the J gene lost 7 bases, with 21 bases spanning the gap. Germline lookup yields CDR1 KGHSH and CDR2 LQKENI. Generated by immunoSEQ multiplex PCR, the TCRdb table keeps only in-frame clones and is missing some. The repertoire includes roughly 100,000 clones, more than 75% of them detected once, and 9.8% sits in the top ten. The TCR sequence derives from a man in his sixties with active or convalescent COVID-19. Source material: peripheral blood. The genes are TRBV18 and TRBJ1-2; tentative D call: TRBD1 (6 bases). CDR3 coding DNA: TGTGCCAGCTCACCACCACGGGGGGCTAATACGATAAGTGGCTACACCTTC. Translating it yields CASSPPRGANTISGYTF.